This passage covers 29 T cell receptor beta chains from one sample sequenced in a study of shared clonotypes between healthy human individuals. Some clones are missing from TCRdb's copy, which holds only in-frame ones; the method was immunoSEQ multiplex PCR. The sample lists about 340,000 clones; 73% were seen once. Sequenced material: memory CD4+ T cells sorted from blood. Subset indicated: CD45RA-negative fraction. All receptors come from a young man in good health.

For the CDR3, the DNA is TGTGCCAGCAGTTTTTGGAAGGAGGGCTCAGCCCAGCATTTT. This codes for CASSFWKEGSAQHF. The V call is TRBV28, the J call TRBJ1-5; D remains ambiguous. Germline CDR1 reads MDHEN; CDR2 reads SYDVKM. V was pared by 3 bases and J by 11 bases, with 17 bases between. CDR3 length: 14 residues.

There are a few counts of this clone. The chain carries TRBV7-9 and TRBJ2-3, with 7 nucleotides matching TRBD1. There are 13 residues in the CDR3. Germline V gene sequence: CDR1 SEHNR, CDR2 FQNEAQ (reference sequence). The junction had 7 bases not matched to a gene; V was cut back by 3 bases and J by 10 bases. CDR3 sequence: CASSFEQGSAQYF. The CDR3 bases are TGTGCCAGCAGCTTCGAACAGGGGTCCGCGCAGTATTTT.

The chain employs TRBV28 and TRBJ1-4, with 7 bases aligning to TRBD1. J gave up 7 bases and V 6 bases, and 20 bases lay outside the gene matches. The germline V gene encodes CDR1 MDHEN and CDR2 SYDVKM. The CDR3 is 18 residues long. In DNA form, the CDR3 reads TGTGCCAGCAGCCAAGAAATTAAGGACAGGTGGTTCGGTGAAAAACTGTTTTTT. Residues: CASSQEIKDRWFGEKLFF.

The chain uses TRBV29-1 and TRBJ1-3; 8 bases agree with TRBD1. J was trimmed by 6 bases and V by 7 bases; bases with no gene match: 2. Per the germline V gene, CDR1 is SQVTM and CDR2 is ANQGSEA. The length of the CDR3 is 11 residues. CDR3 amino acids: CSAQGANTIYF. In nucleotides, the CDR3 is TGCAGCGCCCAGGGGGCAAACACCATATATTTT.

The rearrangement joins TRBV10-2 to TRBJ2-7; no firm D call. The V gene lost 4 bases and the J gene lost 1 base, with 14 bases spanning the gap. CDR1 is WSHSY, CDR2 SAAADI, per germline. The CDR3 loop spans 15 amino acids. In DNA, the CDR3 is TGCGCCAGCAGTGCGTTCGGCCTAGGGTCCTACGAGCAGTACTTC. It is translated as CASSAFGLGSYEQYF.

The chain recombines TRBV2 with TRBJ2-7; D perhaps matches TRBD2 (5 bases). Germline V lookup: CDR1 SNHLY, CDR2 FYNNEI. CDR3 size: 11 residues. Trimming took off 3 bases at V and 7 bases at J, with 7 bases between the two ends. CDR3 sequence: CASSEWREQYF. In nucleotides, the CDR3 is TGTGCCAGCAGTGAGTGGAGGGAGCAGTACTTC.

A note on this clone: Since a much larger clone is just one base distant, this may be a read error. This CDR3 is also generated by other DNA sequences in the sample. This sequence joins TRBV6-1 and TRBJ1-2; 7 bases align to TRBD1. This CDR3 comprises 14 residues. CDR1 is MNHNS, CDR2 SASEGT, per germline. DNA of the CDR3: TGTGCCAGCAGTGATCGACAGGGCCTTGAGGGCTACACTTTC. This codes for CASSDRQGLEGYTF.

This chain connects TRBV5-6 to TRBJ2-4; 15 bases line up with TRBD2. The J segment lost 0 bases and the V segment lost 3 bases, leaving 7 bases of the junction unmatched. The CDR3 has 19 residues. Germline V gene sequence: CDR1 SGHDT, CDR2 YYEEEE. The CDR3 reads CASSWSGLAGGLAKNIQYF. CDR3 bases: TGTGCCAGCAGCTGGTCGGGACTAGCGGGAGGACTAGCCAAAAACATTCAGTACTTC.

As concerns this clone: Distinct nucleotide sequences in the sample also encode this CDR3. V gene TRBV28 combines with J gene TRBJ2-1; 12 bases agree with TRBD2. The CDR3 has 14 residues. Per germline, CDR1 MDHEN and CDR2 SYDVKM. Trimming removed 5 bases from V and 4 bases from J; junction bases left unmatched: 0. DNA for the CDR3: TGTGCCAGCAGTCTAGCGGGAGGGTACAATGAGCAGTTCTTC. It translates to CASSLAGGYNEQFF.

The rearrangement joins TRBV25-1 to TRBJ1-2, with D unresolved. The germline V gene has CDR1 MGHDK and CDR2 SYGVNS. This CDR3 contains 13 residues. V lost 8 bases, J lost 3 bases, and 13 bases lay in between. CDR3 residues: CASAPVGDYGYTF. The CDR3 DNA follows: TGTGCCAGCGCTCCCGTTGGAGACTATGGCTACACCTTC.

V gene TRBV9 combines with J gene TRBJ2-2; TRBD1 or TRBD2 may be the D gene (5 bases each). The CDR3 totals 16 residues. V lost 0 bases, J lost 5 bases, and 14 bases lay in between. Germline-derived CDR1 and CDR2 are SGDLS and YYNGEE. CDR3 bases: TGTGCCAGCAGCGTAGTCCCTGGGGGAGCTACCGGGGAGCTGTTTTTT. Its protein product is CASSVVPGGATGELFF.

This sequence joins TRBV19 and TRBJ1-5; maybe TRBD1 (6 bases). CDR3 length equals 14 residues. Germline V gene data show CDR1 as LNHDA and CDR2 as SQIVND (reference sequence). Trimming pared 4 bases from V and 2 bases from J, leaving 9 bases between. In DNA form, the CDR3 reads TGTGCCAGTAGTACTACAGGGCGCAATCAGCCCCAGCATTTT. Translated, it gives CASSTTGRNQPQHF.

The chain has TRBV5-1 and TRBJ2-1; 9 nucleotides match TRBD1. The germline V gene has CDR1 SGHRS and CDR2 YFSETQ. Trimming at V came to 0 bases and at J to 5 bases, leaving 9 bases not matched to a gene. There are 17 residues in the CDR3. The CDR3 DNA is TGCGCCAGCAGCTTGGAGGTCTTGGGACAGGGAAACAATGAGCAGTTCTTC. It is translated as CASSLEVLGQGNNEQFF.

This clone is a singleton in its sample. This chain links TRBV18 with TRBJ1-6; the D is unclear. Trimming left V 5 bases short and J 7 bases short, with 15 bases between. This CDR3 region has 15 residues. The germline V gene has CDR1 KGHSH and CDR2 LQKENI. The CDR3 reads CASSDWELGNSPLHF. The CDR3 DNA reads as TGTGCCAGCTCAGACTGGGAGTTGGGGAATTCACCCCTCCACTTT. The full variable domain, its missing parts supplied by reference TRBV18 and TRBJ1-6, is NAGVMQNPRHLVRRRGQEARLRCSPMKGHSHVYWYRQLPEEGLKFMVYLQKENIIDESGMPKERFSAEFPKEGPSILRIQQVVRGDSAAYFCASSDWELGNSPLHFGNGTRLTVT.

Turning to this clone: One junction end does not reproduce the germline sequence, and a read error may be involved. The chain has TRBV5-4 and TRBJ1-2; no clear D gene. Germline CDR1 and CDR2: SGHNT and YYREEE (reference sequence). There are 14 residues in the CDR3. CDR3 sequence: CATSGVDLNYGYTF. The CDR3 coding sequence is TGTGCCACCAGCGGGGTCGACCTAAACTATGGCTACACCTTC. Full variable domain (remainder filled in from reference TRBV5-4 and TRBJ1-2): ETGVTQSPTHLIKTRGQQVTLRCSSQSGHNTVSWYQQALGQGPQFIFQYYREEENGRGNFPPRFSGLQFPNYSSELNVNALELDDSALYLCATSGVDLNYGYTFGSGTRLTVV.

V usage is TRBV11-2 and J usage is TRBJ2-2; TRBD1 is a possible D gene (6 bases). V shed 1 base and J shed 1 base, with 13 bases lying between them. Germline lookup yields CDR1 SGHAT and CDR2 FQNNGV. CDR3 length: 17 residues. CDR3 sequence reads: CASSLVGRQVNTGELFF. CDR3 DNA: TGTGCCAGCAGCTTAGTTGGGAGACAGGTGAACACCGGGGAGCTGTTTTTT. Using reference TRBV11-2 and TRBJ2-2 for the parts outside the CDR3, the full variable domain is EAGVAQSPRYKIIEKRQSVAFWCNPISGHATLYWYQQILGQGPKLLIQFQNNGVVDDSQLPKDRFSAERLKGVDSTLKIQPAKLEDSAVYLCASSLVGRQVNTGELFFGEGSRLTVL.

This chain connects TRBV9 to TRBJ2-3; TRBD1 aligns across 8 bases. J was trimmed by 5 bases and V by 3 bases; bases with no gene match: 11. CDR3 length: 16 amino acids. Germline-derived CDR1 and CDR2 are SGDLS and YYNGEE. CDR3 sequence: CASSATGAGPGDTQYF. CDR3 nucleotide sequence: TGTGCCAGCAGCGCGACAGGGGCCGGACCGGGAGATACGCAGTATTTT.

The genes are TRBV4-1 and TRBJ2-7; 15 nucleotides agree with TRBD2. The junction had 9 bases not matched to a gene; V was cut back by 0 bases and J by 0 bases. Germline V gene sequence: CDR1 MGHRA, CDR2 YSYEKL. The CDR3 covers 20 residues. CDR3 DNA: TGCGCCAGCAGCCAAGAGGTCGGACTAGCGGGAGGGCCGGCCTCCTACGAGCAGTACTTC. Its protein product is CASSQEVGLAGGPASYEQYF.

As concerns this clone: The DNA is left out, because the CDR3 cannot be placed on it with certainty; the CDR3 is given as TCRdb lists it. The V gene is TRBV7-9, the J gene TRBJ2-7; TRBD1, the table's D call, lacks a check against the DNA. The CDR3 sequence runs 12 residues, both termini included. From germline, CDR1 is SEHNR and CDR2 FQNEAQ (reference sequence). CDR3 in amino acids: CASSSSQGAQYF.

There are a few counts of this clone. This rearrangement joins TRBV7-8 to TRBJ1-1, with D possibly matching TRBD1 (6 bases). Between the trimmed V and J ends, which lost 5 bases and 1 base, there was a span of 11 bases. The CDR3 sequence is 14 residues long. Germline V gene sequence: CDR1 SGHVS, CDR2 FQNEAQ. The CDR3 loop is CASSAGTKNTEAFF. In DNA, the CDR3 is TGTGCCAGCAGCGCCGGGACAAAGAACACTGAAGCTTTCTTT. Drawing the rest from reference TRBV7-8 and TRBJ1-1, the complete variable domain is GAGVSQSPRYKVAKRGQDVALRCDPISGHVSLFWYQQALGQGPEFLTYFQNEAQLDKSGLPSDRFFAERPEGSVSTLKIQRTQQEDSAVYLCASSAGTKNTEAFFGQGTRLTVV.

The chain uses TRBV19 and TRBJ2-7; TRBD1 aligns across 12 bases. V shed 2 bases, J shed 5 bases, and the junction held 4 bases outside the gene matches. CDR3 length: 15 amino acids. Germline V gives CDR1 LNHDA, CDR2 SQIVND (reference sequence). This CDR3 reads CASSIRDRGRHEQYF. The CDR3 nucleotides read TGTGCCAGTAGTATACGGGACAGGGGGCGTCACGAGCAGTACTTC.

The rearrangement links TRBV18 to TRBJ2-7; either TRBD1 or TRBD2 may supply D (7 bases each). The germline V gene has CDR1 KGHSH and CDR2 LQKENI. CDR3 length: 14 residues. The V end was cut by 3 bases, the J end by 4 bases, with 13 bases between. The CDR3 bases are TGTGCCAGCTCACCCGGGACAGCGGGGTACGAGCAGTACTTC. Its translation: CASSPGTAGYEQYF.

V and J are TRBV5-1 and TRBJ1-5; D uncertain. V was pared by 3 bases and J by 7 bases, with 14 bases between. This CDR3 has 14 amino acids. CDR1 and CDR2 (germline): SGHRS, YFSETQ. The CDR3 DNA follows: TGCGCCAGCAGCTCGGGAGAGGGAGGCCAGCCCCAGCATTTT. Translated, it gives CASSSGEGGQPQHF. Using reference TRBV5-1 and TRBJ1-5 for the parts outside the CDR3, the full variable domain is KAGVTQTPRYLIKTRGQQVTLSCSPISGHRSVSWYQQTPGQGLQFLFEYFSETQRNKGNFPGRFSGRQFSNSRSEMNVSTLELGDSALYLCASSSGEGGQPQHFGDGTRLSIL.

This chain connects TRBV7-9 to TRBJ1-5; 11 nucleotides match TRBD1. Germline trimming cut 6 bases from V and 6 bases from J; bases unmatched to any gene: 4. Looked up from germline, CDR1 is SEHNR and CDR2 is FQNEAQ (reference sequence). The CDR3 runs to 14 residues. Here the CDR3 reads CASRGQGDFQPQHF. The CDR3 DNA sequence: TGTGCCAGCAGGGGACAGGGGGACTTTCAGCCCCAGCATTTT.

As to this clone: Other DNA sequences from this sample encode an identical CDR3 as well. The chain is built from TRBV2 and TRBJ2-1; no reliable D call. Germline CDR1 and CDR2: SNHLY and FYNNEI. The V end was cut by 8 bases, the J end by 6 bases, with 5 bases between. The CDR3 has 10 residues. The CDR3 sequence: CASGGNEQFF. The CDR3, as DNA: TGTGCCAGCGGTGGCAATGAGCAGTTCTTC. Complete variable domain (other parts from reference TRBV2 and TRBJ2-1): EPEVTQTPSHQVTQMGQEVILRCVPISNHLYFYWYRQILGQKVEFLVSFYNNEISEKSEIFDDQFSVERPDGSNFTLKIRSTKLEDSAMYFCASGGNEQFFGPGTRLTVL.

This clone occurred a few times. The J gene is TRBJ1-4, the V gene TRBV7-9; D gene unclear. Per the germline V gene, CDR1 is SEHNR and CDR2 is FQNEAQ (reference sequence). With 5 bases removed from V and 10 bases from J, the gap between germline ends came to 17 bases. CDR3 length equals 14 residues. CDR3 in DNA: TGTGCCAGCAGCCCTGGACCCACGGTGGGAAAACTGTTTTTT. It specifies CASSPGPTVGKLFF.

The rearrangement joins TRBV7-3 to TRBJ2-7; 9 bases line up with TRBD2. There are 15 residues in the CDR3. V gave up 2 bases and J gave up 2 bases; unmatched junction bases: 4. The germline gives CDR1 SGHTA, CDR2 FQGTGA. The CDR3, as DNA: TGTGCCAGCAGCTTATACCCTAGCGGGACCTACGAGCAGTACTTC. This encodes CASSLYPSGTYEQYF. The variable domain in full, with the rest retrieved from reference TRBV7-3 and TRBJ2-7, is GAGVSQTPSNKVTEKGKYVELRCDPISGHTALYWYRQSLGQGPEFLIYFQGTGAADDSGLPNDRFFAVRPEGSVSTLKIQRTERGDSAVYLCASSLYPSGTYEQYFGPGTRLTVT.

This chain uses TRBV28 with TRBJ2-2; D gene unclear. This CDR3 is 14 amino acids long. Trimming removed 5 bases at V and 1 base at J, with 8 bases between. CDR1 is MDHEN, CDR2 SYDVKM, per germline. Written as DNA, the CDR3 is TGTGCCAGCAGTCCCCACCAGAACACCGGGGAGCTGTTTTTT. Its translation: CASSPHQNTGELFF.

The V gene is TRBV15, the J gene TRBJ1-5; D not resolved. V shed 0 bases and J shed 5 bases, with 8 bases lying between them. CDR1 and CDR2 from the germline V gene are LNHNV and YYDKDF (reference sequence). CDR3 length equals 14 residues. CDR3: CATSRDYTDQPQHF. The CDR3 DNA follows: TGTGCCACCAGCAGAGATTACACGGATCAGCCCCAGCATTTT.